These T cell receptor beta chains were read from a single sample in a study of T-cell memory formation after mild COVID-19. Each CDR3 protein gets one entry after TCRdb re-called the 5' RACE reads with MiXCR. The sample includes under 400,000 distinct CDR3 sequences, 21% of them seen just once. Sequenced input: PBMCs or a T cell subset sorted from them (not recorded which). The receptors originated from an adult woman who had mild COVID-19 (a few samples of this study predate the infection). Cell type and time point are not known. Each CDR3 is given with its conserved first and last residue. Each record gives: J gene, D gene, clone size, V gene, CDR3 DNA, CDR3 protein. The D gene is left open where the match is weak. Some rows mark clone size as missing; the rest say once, few, many or name a class of expanded clone.

TRBJ2-5	TRBD1	few	TRBV18	TGTGCCAGCTCACCTGGACAGGGAGTCCAAGAGACCCAGTACTTC	CASSPGQGVQETQYF
TRBJ1-4	.	.	TRBV7-2	TGTGCCAGCAGCTTTGGAAGGGAGGGGGAAAAACTGTTTTTT	CASSFGREGEKLFF
TRBJ1-4	.	.	TRBV25-1	TGTGCCAGCAGTAATTGGGCGACAGCGCGAACAACTAATGAAAAACTGTTTTTT	CASSNWATARTTNEKLFF
TRBJ2-1	.	.	TRBV4-1	TGCGCCAGCAGCCAAGTAGCGGACAACTCCTACAATGAGCAGTTCTTC	CASSQVADNSYNEQFF
TRBJ1-2	.	.	TRBV5-1	TGCGCCAGCAGCTTAAACCGGGAGGGACGGCCCAACTATGGCTACACCTTC	CASSLNREGRPNYGYTF
TRBJ2-5	TRBD1	few	TRBV24-1	TGTGCCACCAGTGATTTGACAGGGGGCGCGGAGACCCAGTACTTC	CATSDLTGGAETQYF
TRBJ2-5	.	.	TRBV6-5	TGTGCCAGCAGTTTTCCGGGACCCCCGGACCAAGAGACCCAGTACTTC	CASSFPGPPDQETQYF
TRBJ1-2	.	few	TRBV18	TGTGCCAGCTCACCACTATCCGGGACTAACTATGGCTACACCTTC	CASSPLSGTNYGYTF
TRBJ1-1	.	few	TRBV18	TGTGCCAGCTCAGGATTATCGGGCACTGAAGCTTTCTTT	CASSGLSGTEAFF
TRBJ2-3	TRBD2	few	TRBV9	TGTGCCAGCAGCGTAGGTGGGACTAGCGGGAGCACAGATACGCAGTATTTT	CASSVGGTSGSTDTQYF
TRBJ2-7	.	.	TRBV15	TGTGCCACCAGCAGAGATCCGGCCTACGAGCAGTACTTC	CATSRDPAYEQYF
TRBJ2-4	.	.	TRBV12-3/TRBV12-4	TGTGCCAGCAGGATAGCACACAGTGGACTGGACATTCAGTACTTC	CASRIAHSGLDIQYF
TRBJ2-2	TRBD2	few	TRBV7-2	TGTGCCAGCAGCTTAGAGACTAGCGGGCTTCGAGGGGAGCTGTTTTTT	CASSLETSGLRGELFF
TRBJ1-1	.	.	TRBV7-9	TGTGCCAGCAGCGCTCAGGGGTCGAACACTGAAGCTTTCTTT	CASSAQGSNTEAFF
TRBJ1-2	.	.	TRBV15	TGTGCCACCAGCAGAGAGGATGGCTACACCTTC	CATSREDGYTF
TRBJ1-5	.	few	TRBV30	TGTGCCTGGAGCCAAGGGAATCAGCCCCAGCATTTT	CAWSQGNQPQHF
TRBJ1-5	TRBD1	.	TRBV7-2	TGTGCCAGCAGCGTGGACAGGATTAACAATCAGCCCCAGCATTTT	CASSVDRINNQPQHF
TRBJ1-2	TRBD1	few	TRBV5-1	TGCGCCAGCAGCAAGGACAGGTCGGTGGGGAACTATGGCTACACCTTC	CASSKDRSVGNYGYTF
TRBJ2-7	.	.	TRBV7-9	TGTGCCAGCAGCTTAGCGACACACGAGCAGTACTTC	CASSLATHEQYF
TRBJ1-4	.	few	TRBV20-1	TGCAGTGCCCCTGGGGGACGGCTGTTTTTT	CSAPGGRLFF
TRBJ2-7	.	few	TRBV29-1	TGCAGCGTCTCCCCGGAAGGCAGGGAATACGAGCAGTACTTC	CSVSPEGREYEQYF
TRBJ2-7	.	few	TRBV19	TGTGCCAGTAGTTGGGGTGGGACCTACGAGCAGTACTTC	CASSWGGTYEQYF
TRBJ2-3	.	few	TRBV12-3/TRBV12-4	TGTGCCAGCAGTACGACTGGGGCTAGCACAGATACGCAGTATTTT	CASSTTGASTDTQYF
TRBJ1-4	.	few	TRBV12-3/TRBV12-4	TGTGCCAGCAGTTCCTGGACAGCCCGGGGAATTAATGAAAAACTGTTTTTT	CASSSWTARGINEKLFF
TRBJ2-4	TRBD1	many	TRBV5-4	TGTGCCAGCAGTCACCGGGACAGGGATTCCAAAAACATTCAGTACTTC	CASSHRDRDSKNIQYF
TRBJ2-1	TRBD2	few	TRBV4-2	TGTGCCAGCAGCCAAGGGACTAGCGGGACCTCCTACAATGAGCAGTTCTTC	CASSQGTSGTSYNEQFF
TRBJ1-1	.	.	TRBV15	TGTGCCACCAGCATCGGAGAAATGAACACTGAAGCTTTCTTT	CATSIGEMNTEAFF
TRBJ1-6	.	few	TRBV7-3	TGTGCCAGCCGAAGACAGCCGGATTCACCCCTCCACTTT	CASRRQPDSPLHF
TRBJ1-2	TRBD1	few	TRBV9	TGTGCCAGCAGCGGGGACAGGTCCTACTATGGCTACACCTTC	CASSGDRSYYGYTF
TRBJ2-3	.	few	TRBV6-2/TRBV6-3	TGTGCCAGCAGCACCCCTCTAGAGAACACAGATACGCAGTATTTT	CASSTPLENTDTQYF
TRBJ1-3	.	few	TRBV4-2	TGTGCCAGCAGCCGCCGACCTGACAGGAACTCTGGAAACACCATATATTTT	CASSRRPDRNSGNTIYF
TRBJ2-7	TRBD2	.	TRBV4-1	TGCGCCAGCAGCCAAGATAATAGACTAGCGGGGGCAATCTCCTACGAGCAGTACTTC	CASSQDNRLAGAISYEQYF